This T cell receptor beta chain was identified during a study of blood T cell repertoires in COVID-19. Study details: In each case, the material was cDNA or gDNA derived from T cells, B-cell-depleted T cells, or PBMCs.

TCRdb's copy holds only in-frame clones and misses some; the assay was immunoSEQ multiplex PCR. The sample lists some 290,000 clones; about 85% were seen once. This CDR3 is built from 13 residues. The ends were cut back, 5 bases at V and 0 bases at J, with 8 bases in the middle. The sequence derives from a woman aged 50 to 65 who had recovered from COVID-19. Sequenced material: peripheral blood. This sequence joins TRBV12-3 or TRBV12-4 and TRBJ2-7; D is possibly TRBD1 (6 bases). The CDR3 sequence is CASSRQDSYEQYF. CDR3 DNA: TGTGCCAGCAGTAGACAGGACTCCTACGAGCAGTACTTC.